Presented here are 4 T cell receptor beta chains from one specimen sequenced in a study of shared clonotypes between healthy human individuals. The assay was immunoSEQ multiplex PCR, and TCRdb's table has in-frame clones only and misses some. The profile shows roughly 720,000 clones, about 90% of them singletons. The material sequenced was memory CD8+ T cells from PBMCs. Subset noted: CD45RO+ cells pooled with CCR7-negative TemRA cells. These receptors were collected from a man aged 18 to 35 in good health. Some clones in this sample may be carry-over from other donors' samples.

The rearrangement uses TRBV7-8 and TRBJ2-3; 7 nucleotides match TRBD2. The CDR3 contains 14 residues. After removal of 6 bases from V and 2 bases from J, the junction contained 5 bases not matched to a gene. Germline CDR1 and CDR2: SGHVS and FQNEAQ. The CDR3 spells CASRESGVTDTQYF. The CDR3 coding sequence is TGTGCCAGCAGAGAGAGCGGGGTCACAGATACGCAGTATTTT.

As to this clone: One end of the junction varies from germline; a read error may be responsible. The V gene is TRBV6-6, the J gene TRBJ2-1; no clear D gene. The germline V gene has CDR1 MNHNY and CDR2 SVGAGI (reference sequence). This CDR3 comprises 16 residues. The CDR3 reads CASSYLGGPSDNEQFF. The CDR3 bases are TGTGCCAGCAGTTACTTGGGCGGACCCTCCGACAATGAGCAGTTCTTC.

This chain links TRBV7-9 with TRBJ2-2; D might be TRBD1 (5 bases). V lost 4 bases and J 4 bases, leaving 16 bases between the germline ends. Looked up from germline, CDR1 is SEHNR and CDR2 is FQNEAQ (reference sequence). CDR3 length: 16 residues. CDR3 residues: CASSCRVRWSTGELFF. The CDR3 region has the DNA TGTGCCAGCAGCTGCAGGGTGCGGTGGAGCACCGGGGAGCTGTTTTTT.

CDR3 in amino acids: CASSQDPRDLTYEQYF. CDR3 nucleotides: TGTGCCAGCAGCCAAGACCCCAGGGACTTAACCTACGAGCAGTACTTC. This chain uses TRBV14 with TRBJ2-7; possible D gene TRBD2, 6 bases. V lost 0 bases to trimming and J lost 2 bases, with 14 bases between them. The germline V gene has CDR1 SGHDN and CDR2 FVKESK. The CDR3 covers 16 residues.